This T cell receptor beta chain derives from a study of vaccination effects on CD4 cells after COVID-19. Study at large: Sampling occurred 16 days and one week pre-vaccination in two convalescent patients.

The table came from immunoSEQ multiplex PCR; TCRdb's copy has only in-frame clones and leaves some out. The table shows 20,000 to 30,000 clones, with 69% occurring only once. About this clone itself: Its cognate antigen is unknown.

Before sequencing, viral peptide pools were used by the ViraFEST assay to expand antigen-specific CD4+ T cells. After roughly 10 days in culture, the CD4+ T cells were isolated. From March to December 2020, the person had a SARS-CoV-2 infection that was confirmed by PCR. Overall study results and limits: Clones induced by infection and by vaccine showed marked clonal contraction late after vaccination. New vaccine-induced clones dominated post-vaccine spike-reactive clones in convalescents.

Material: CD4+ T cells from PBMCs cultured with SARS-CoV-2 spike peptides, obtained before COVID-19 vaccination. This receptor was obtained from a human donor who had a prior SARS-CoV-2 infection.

DNA for the CDR3: TGTGCCAGCAGTTTATTCTCGGGGGTCGAAACCAAAAACATTCAGTACTTC. Translation: CASSLFSGVETKNIQYF. V gene TRBV27 combines with J gene TRBJ2-4, with D perhaps TRBD2 (6 bases). Trimming took 1 base from V and 2 from J, leaving 15 bases between them. In germline, CDR1 is MNHEY, CDR2 SMNVEV (reference sequence). The CDR3 covers 17 residues.